Below are 17 T cell receptor beta chains sequenced from a single sample in a study of Tregs in tolerant kidney transplant recipients. Profiled with immunoSEQ multiplex PCR; TCRdb holds only in-frame clones, not every one. The table records some 65,000 clones, roughly 89% of them present only once. Sequenced input: CD4+ T cells from blood. These receptors were collected from a human donor in good health.

Comment on this clone: A read error may account for a junction end that differs from germline. The chain employs TRBV2 and TRBJ2-4; 11 nucleotides align to TRBD2. The CDR3 is made up of 13 amino acids. From germline, CDR1 is SNHLY and CDR2 FYNNEI. This chain's CDR3 is CASQRLAGLNRNF. The CDR3 nucleotides are TGTGCCAGCCAGAGACTAGCGGGACTGAATCGGAACTTC.

The rearrangement joins TRBV6-5 to TRBJ1-1; D is unclear. CDR1 and CDR2 (germline): MNHEY, SVGAGI. The CDR3 extends over 16 amino acids. V lost 1 base and J 1 base, leaving 13 bases between the germline ends. In DNA form, the CDR3 reads TGTGCCAGCAGTTACTATGGGAGAGGGAAGAACACTGAAGCTTTCTTT. This codes for CASSYYGRGKNTEAFF.

V gene TRBV18 combines with J gene TRBJ2-1; D might be TRBD1 or TRBD2, each matching 5 bases. CDR1 is KGHSH and CDR2 is LQKENI in the germline V gene. The length of the CDR3 is 16 residues. The V end was cut by 0 bases, the J end by 10 bases, with 19 bases between. The DNA of the CDR3 is TGTGCCAGCTCACCACCAGCCGGGACGCCCCAAATGGAGCAGTTCTTC. It is translated as CASSPPAGTPQMEQFF.

This chain links TRBV7-8 with TRBJ2-7; either TRBD1 or TRBD2 may supply D (6 bases each). The germline V gene has CDR1 SGHVS and CDR2 FQNEAQ. V lost 0 bases to trimming and J lost 4 bases, with 13 bases between them. The CDR3 sequence is 15 residues long. The CDR3 region has the DNA TGTGCCAGCAGCTTAGCGGAGGGGGGTGGGTACGAGCAGTACTTC. Protein product: CASSLAEGGGYEQYF.

The chain uses TRBV5-1 and TRBJ1-5; no clear D gene. This CDR3 spans 14 amino acids. Between the trimmed V and J ends, which lost 0 bases and 3 bases, there was a span of 7 bases. Germline V gives CDR1 SGHRS, CDR2 YFSETQ. CDR3 loop: CASSLDGVNQPQHF. The CDR3 nucleotides read TGCGCCAGCAGCTTGGACGGGGTCAATCAGCCCCAGCATTTT. Full variable domain (remainder filled in from reference TRBV5-1 and TRBJ1-5): KAGVTQTPRYLIKTRGQQVTLSCSPISGHRSVSWYQQTPGQGLQFLFEYFSETQRNKGNFPGRFSGRQFSNSRSEMNVSTLELGDSALYLCASSLDGVNQPQHFGDGTRLSIL.

In its sample, this clone was seen a few times. The chain carries TRBV7-9 and TRBJ1-2; no reliable D call. Trimming removed 5 bases from V and 5 bases from J, with 12 bases in between. Germline assignment: CDR1 SEHNR and CDR2 FQNEAQ (reference sequence). The CDR3 sequence is 13 residues long. CDR3 sequence (DNA): TGTGCCAGCAGCCTCCAAGGCCCGTATGGCTACACCTTC. Protein: CASSLQGPYGYTF. The whole variable domain, filled in from reference TRBV7-9 and TRBJ1-2, reads DTGVSQNPRHKITKRGQNVTFRCDPISEHNRLYWYRQTLGQGPEFLTYFQNEAQLEKSRLLSDRFSAERPKGSFSTLEIQRTEQGDSAMYLCASSLQGPYGYTFGSGTRLTVV.

The chain combines TRBV30 with TRBJ1-2; D perhaps matches TRBD1 (5 bases). The CDR3 runs 13 residues. Germline assignment: CDR1 GTSNPN and CDR2 SVGIG (reference sequence). Trimming left V 4 bases short and J 6 bases short, with 15 bases between. CDR3 sequence: CAWTRNGGDGYTF. The CDR3 bases are TGTGCCTGGACCAGGAATGGGGGGGATGGCTACACCTTC.

V gene TRBV30 combines with J gene TRBJ1-1; D gene ambiguous. The germline CDR1 and CDR2 sequences are GTSNPN and SVGIG (reference sequence). Between the trimmed V and J ends, which lost 7 bases and 8 bases, there was a span of 11 bases. CDR3 length equals 10 residues. The CDR3 region has the DNA TGTGCCTCCTCGGACGGGGAAGCTTTCTTT. Translating gives CASSDGEAFF.

This clone was observed a single time. This chain links TRBV7-9 with TRBJ1-1; D is ambiguous. The CDR3 is 13 amino acids. The V and J ends lost 3 bases and 7 bases respectively, with 12 bases between them. CDR1 SEHNR and CDR2 FQNEAQ come from the germline V gene (reference sequence). CDR3 region: CASSFGPDGEAFF. The CDR3 nucleotides are TGTGCCAGCAGCTTCGGGCCGGACGGTGAAGCTTTCTTT.

CDR3 in amino acids: CASSLASGMAYNEQFF. The CDR3 DNA sequence: TGCGCCAGCAGCTTGGCCTCGGGAATGGCCTACAATGAGCAGTTCTTC. The V call is TRBV5-1, the J call TRBJ2-1; perhaps TRBD2 as D (5 bases). Per germline, CDR1 SGHRS and CDR2 YFSETQ. V dropped 0 bases and J dropped 2 bases, with 12 bases sitting between them. The CDR3 runs 16 residues.

V usage is TRBV14 and J usage is TRBJ1-2, with a possible D match to TRBD1 (5 bases). Between the trimmed V and J ends, which lost 6 bases and 8 bases, there was a span of 16 bases. The CDR3 has 13 residues. Germline CDR1 and CDR2: SGHDN and FVKESK. The CDR3 DNA reads TGTGCCAGCAGTCGACAGTTGGATGGGGGCTACACCTTC. Protein sequence: CASSRQLDGGYTF.

This clone was seen just once. V is TRBV7-9 and J is TRBJ2-2; D ambiguous. This CDR3 is built from 15 residues. The V end lost 6 bases, the J end lost 4 bases, and 15 bases lay between the germline ends. Germline assignment: CDR1 SEHNR and CDR2 FQNEAQ (reference sequence). The CDR3 reads CASSFRSPFTGELFF. The CDR3 bases are TGTGCCAGCAGTTTTCGAAGTCCCTTCACCGGGGAGCTGTTTTTT.

The chain combines TRBV30 with TRBJ2-3, with TRBD2 matching over 10 bases. Germline CDR1 reads GTSNPN; CDR2 reads SVGIG (reference sequence). The CDR3 consists of 17 residues. Losses at the gene ends were 0 bases for V and 6 bases for J; bases not matched to a gene: 12. CDR3 protein: CAWSVSRTSGGPDTQYF. The CDR3 DNA reads as TGTGCCTGGAGTGTAAGCCGGACTAGCGGCGGACCGGATACGCAGTATTTT.

This clone was picked up a small number of times. The chain employs TRBV2 and TRBJ1-2; possible D gene TRBD1, 5 bases. This CDR3 spans 13 amino acids. Germline V lookup: CDR1 SNHLY, CDR2 FYNNEI. Trimming removed 7 bases from V and 8 bases from J, with 17 bases in between. CDR3 bases: TGTGCCAGCACCCTCACAGGTTCTGAGGGCTACACCTTC. It translates to CASTLTGSEGYTF.

The chain recombines TRBV29-1 with TRBJ1-1; tentative D call: TRBD1 (6 bases). Per the germline V gene, CDR1 is SQVTM and CDR2 is ANQGSEA. Trimming left V 1 base short and J 8 bases short, with 11 bases between. The CDR3 contains 12 residues. The DNA for the CDR3 is TGCAGCGTTGAAGGAGCCGGGACAGAAGCTTTCTTT. It encodes CSVEGAGTEAFF.

The rearrangement joins TRBV19 to TRBJ2-7; no reliable D call. Trimming stripped 0 bases from V and 8 bases from J, with 11 bases between. The CDR3 sequence is 13 residues long. Germline assignment: CDR1 LNHDA and CDR2 SQIVND (reference sequence). The chain's CDR3 is CASSIDWGRQQYF. CDR3 DNA: TGTGCCAGTAGTATAGATTGGGGTCGGCAGCAGTACTTC.

Here the CDR3 reads CASSIQLAGGTQQFF. The CDR3 nucleotides read TGTGCCAGTAGTATACAACTAGCGGGAGGCACCCAGCAGTTCTTC. The chain uses TRBV19 and TRBJ2-1, with 12 bases aligning to TRBD2. There are 15 residues in the CDR3. Germline assignment: CDR1 LNHDA and CDR2 SQIVND (reference sequence). The V segment lost 2 bases and the J segment 11 bases; nucleotides outside the gene matches: 7.